Below are 23 T cell receptor beta chains sequenced from a single sample in a study of cytomegalovirus exposure and HLA in healthy donors. Primers included in the PCR were 60 Vbeta and 13 Jbeta primers. TCRdb keeps only in-frame clones here, not all; method: immunoSEQ multiplex PCR. Reported are 200,000 or so clones; the ten largest clones contain roughly 0.7%. The sequencing input was PBMCs. Every receptor here comes from a boy aged 5 to 17 in good health and CMV-seronegative.

V gene TRBV30 combines with J gene TRBJ2-1, with 9 bases lining up with TRBD2. V lost 5 bases to trimming and J lost 8 bases; unmatched junction nucleotides: 7. The CDR3 has 13 residues. CDR1 is GTSNPN and CDR2 is SVGIG in the germline V gene (reference sequence). The CDR3 coding sequence is TGTGCCTGGGAGCTGGGCGGGGGGGATGAGCAGTTCTTC. Protein product: CAWELGGGDEQFF.

The gene calls are TRBV28 and TRBJ1-1; 7 bases match TRBD1. Germline values: CDR1 MDHEN, CDR2 SYDVKM. CDR3 length: 15 amino acids. Trimming at V came to 4 bases and at J to 7 bases, leaving 12 bases not matched to a gene. CDR3 amino acids: CASSSPDRALIEAFF. In nucleotides, the CDR3 is TGTGCCAGCAGTTCCCCCGACAGGGCTCTTATTGAAGCTTTCTTT.

The genes are TRBV7-2 and TRBJ1-1, with 7 bases fitting TRBD1. Unmatched junction bases numbered 15, after V lost 1 base and J lost 1 base. This CDR3 comprises 19 residues. Germline CDR1 is SGHTA and CDR2 is FQGNSA. CDR3 coding DNA: TGTGCCAGCAGCTTAGTTTTTTCGACGGGAGGGACAGAGAACACTGAAGCTTTCTTT. Encoded protein: CASSLVFSTGGTENTEAFF.

The chain couples TRBV7-6 to TRBJ2-1; the match to TRBD2 covers 12 bases. The CDR3 has 18 residues. The germline V gene has CDR1 SGHVS and CDR2 FNYEAQ. J gave up 1 base and V 7 bases, and 11 bases lay outside the gene matches. The CDR3 spells CASTLTRTSGGSYNEQFF. CDR3 DNA sequence: TGTGCCAGCACGCTGACGCGTACTAGCGGGGGGTCCTACAATGAGCAGTTCTTC. The complete variable domain, with remaining parts taken from reference TRBV7-6 and TRBJ2-1, reads GAGVSQSPRYKVTKRGQDVALRCDPISGHVSLYWYRQALGQGPEFLTYFNYEAQQDKSGLPNDRFSAERPEGSISTLTIQRTEQRDSAMYRCASTLTRTSGGSYNEQFFGPGTRLTVL.

The gene calls are TRBV5-5 and TRBJ1-1, with unresolved D. Trimming took 4 bases from V and 6 from J, leaving 19 bases between them. From germline, CDR1 is SGHKS and CDR2 YYEKEE (reference sequence). The CDR3 consists of 15 residues. The CDR3: CASSPLGGEEPEAFF. The CDR3 coding sequence is TGTGCCAGCAGCCCCCTGGGCGGGGAGGAGCCTGAAGCTTTCTTT.

The chain recombines TRBV5-6 with TRBJ1-2, with a possible D match to TRBD1 (5 bases). Germline V gene data show CDR1 as SGHDT and CDR2 as YYEEEE. This CDR3 has 17 residues. Trimming took 4 bases from V and 3 from J, leaving 22 bases between them. CDR3 protein: CASSHGTALTRYYGYTF. CDR3 DNA: TGTGCCAGCAGCCATGGGACTGCCTTGACCCGATACTATGGCTACACCTTC.

The chain links TRBV6-6 to TRBJ1-2; no clear D. Germline V lookup: CDR1 MNHNY, CDR2 SVGAGI (reference sequence). Trimming took 10 bases from V and 3 from J, leaving 9 bases between them. The CDR3 totals 11 residues. CDR3 nucleotides: TGTGCCATACTCGGGTACTATGGCTACACCTTC. Translated: CAILGYYGYTF.

The CDR3 coding sequence is TGCAGCGTTGACGGGACATATGAAGAAGCTTTCTTT. Translated: CSVDGTYEEAFF. The chain joins TRBV29-1 to TRBJ1-1, with D maybe TRBD1 (6 bases). V lost 3 bases and J lost 8, with 13 bases in between. The germline CDR1 and CDR2 sequences are SQVTM and ANQGSEA. The CDR3 sequence is 12 residues long. The full variable domain, its missing parts supplied by reference TRBV29-1 and TRBJ1-1, is SAVISQKPSRDICQRGTSLTIQCQVDSQVTMMFWYRQQPGQSLTLIATANQGSEATYESGFVIDKFPISRPNLTFSTLTVSNMSPEDSSIYLCSVDGTYEEAFFGQGTRLTVV.

The V and J genes are TRBV6-1 and TRBJ1-2, with 7 bases lining up with TRBD1. Germline V gene lookup returns CDR1 MNHNS and CDR2 SASEGT. V was clipped by 1 base and J by 6 bases; unmatched bases: 14. This CDR3 has 17 residues. Here the CDR3 DNA reads TGTGCCAGCAGTGAAGGCACCGGGACAGCTTCGGTCGATGGCTACACCTTC. Translated: CASSEGTGTASVDGYTF.

This chain joins TRBV28 and TRBJ1-1, with a possible D match to TRBD1 (5 bases). The CDR3 has 13 amino acids. V lost 4 bases and J lost 5, with 11 bases in between. Germline loops: CDR1 MDHEN, CDR2 SYDVKM. The CDR3 here is CASSWQGVTEAFF. For the CDR3, the DNA is TGTGCCAGCAGTTGGCAGGGTGTAACTGAAGCTTTCTTT.

J is TRBJ1-6 and V is TRBV19, with D tentatively TRBD1 (6 bases). The CDR3 runs 16 residues. The germline V gene has CDR1 LNHDA and CDR2 SQIVND (reference sequence). The ends were cut back, 5 bases at V and 4 bases at J, with 15 bases in the middle. The CDR3 spells CASSPPGTSYNSPLHF. Written as DNA, the CDR3 is TGTGCCAGTAGTCCCCCCGGGACATCTTATAATTCACCCCTCCACTTT.

The chain carries TRBV7-8 and TRBJ1-2; D is possibly TRBD1 (5 bases). CDR1 is SGHVS and CDR2 is FQNEAQ in the germline V gene. The germline V and J ends were trimmed by 5 bases and 5 bases, with 21 bases remaining between them. This CDR3 region has 16 residues. CDR3 region: CASSQEWQDTQYGYTF. The CDR3 DNA reads TGTGCCAGCAGCCAAGAGTGGCAGGACACTCAATATGGCTACACCTTC.

V gene TRBV7-9 combines with J gene TRBJ1-1; tentatively, D is TRBD1 (5 bases). This CDR3 spans 17 amino acids. Looked up from germline, CDR1 is SEHNR and CDR2 is FQNEAQ (reference sequence). Trimming pared 6 bases from V and 3 bases from J, leaving 23 bases between. The CDR3 DNA follows: TGTGCCAGCAGACCAGTTCAGGGTTGGGTTGAACACACTGAAGCTTTCTTT. Amino acid sequence: CASRPVQGWVEHTEAFF.

V is TRBV2 and J is TRBJ1-6, with D perhaps TRBD1 (5 bases). The germline V gene encodes CDR1 SNHLY and CDR2 FYNNEI. The V gene lost 5 bases and the J gene lost 7 bases, with 6 bases spanning the gap. The CDR3 is 12 residues long. CDR3 sequence (DNA): TGTGCCAGCAGTCGACAGAATTCACCCCTCCACTTT. It yields the protein CASSRQNSPLHF.

The CDR3 DNA reads TGTGCCAGCAGCTTCCTGGGACAGGGTACCTACGAGCAGTACTTC. Translating it yields CASSFLGQGTYEQYF. The chain combines TRBV7-9 with TRBJ2-5, with 9 bases identical to TRBD1. Near its end, the DNA agrees better with TRBJ2-7, so the J call may be wrong. The CDR3 is made up of 15 amino acids. Germline V gives CDR1 SEHNR, CDR2 FQNEAQ (reference sequence).

The chain links TRBV9 to TRBJ1-1; D call uncertain. V lost 4 bases to trimming and J lost 1 base, with 8 bases between them. This CDR3 is built from 13 residues. CDR1 SGDLS and CDR2 YYNGEE come from the germline V gene. CDR3 nucleotide sequence: TGTGCCAGCAGCCTTTCAGAGAACACTGAAGCTTTCTTT. It is translated as CASSLSENTEAFF.

The chain carries TRBV6-5 and TRBJ2-5, with a weak D call TRBD1 (5 bases). This CDR3 comprises 12 residues. The germline V gene encodes CDR1 MNHEY and CDR2 SVGAGI. V lost 4 bases and J lost 9, with 12 bases in between. CDR3 residues: CASSSGILPQYF. CDR3 bases: TGTGCCAGCAGTTCAGGGATTCTGCCCCAGTACTTC.

The chain joins TRBV5-4 to TRBJ2-7; D is unclear. V was shortened by 4 bases and J by 0 bases, with 8 bases between the two germline ends. CDR1 and CDR2 (germline): SGHNT, YYREEE (reference sequence). This CDR3 comprises 13 residues. The CDR3 here is CASSPFNSYEQYF. The CDR3 DNA follows: TGTGCCAGCAGCCCTTTTAACTCCTACGAGCAGTACTTC.

The V and J genes are TRBV19 and TRBJ2-1, with 8 bases matching TRBD1. V was pared by 5 bases and J by 6 bases, with 12 bases of the junction left unmatched. CDR1 is LNHDA and CDR2 is SQIVND in the germline V gene (reference sequence). The CDR3 length is 16 residues. Here the CDR3 DNA reads TGTGCCAGTAGTTCGGGCAGGGGGCTGAAGGGCAATGAGCAGTTCTTC. Its protein product is CASSSGRGLKGNEQFF.

The chain links TRBV4-1 to TRBJ2-7, with D perhaps matching TRBD1 (6 bases). Germline V gives CDR1 MGHRA, CDR2 YSYEKL. Deletions cut 4 bases from V and 7 bases from J, with 17 bases between. The CDR3 spans 14 residues. In DNA form, the CDR3 reads TGCGCCAGCAGCCCTATCCGGGACACAGGGGAGCAGTACTTC. Its translation: CASSPIRDTGEQYF.

This chain joins TRBV5-1 and TRBJ1-2; 7 nucleotides line up with TRBD1. In germline, CDR1 is SGHRS, CDR2 YFSETQ. This CDR3 is 14 amino acids long. J lost 2 bases, V lost 7 bases, and 8 bases had no gene match. The CDR3 DNA sequence: TGCGCCAGCGGACCGGGACAGAGCAACTATGGCTACACCTTC. Encoded protein: CASGPGQSNYGYTF.

The rearrangement uses TRBV19 and TRBJ2-3, with D possibly being TRBD2 (5 bases). The germline CDR1 and CDR2 sequences are LNHDA and SQIVND (reference sequence). The CDR3 has 15 amino acids. Trimming stripped 1 base from V and 2 bases from J, with 10 bases between. CDR3 in DNA: TGTGCCAGTAGTATAGGTCGGGGTTACACAGATACGCAGTATTTT. It yields the protein CASSIGRGYTDTQYF.

The V call is TRBV30, the J call TRBJ2-5; the D gene is possibly TRBD2 (6 bases). In germline, CDR1 is GTSNPN, CDR2 SVGIG (reference sequence). The CDR3 loop spans 14 amino acids. Trimming took off 0 bases at V and 5 bases at J, with 13 bases between the two ends. The CDR3 loop is CAWSVKAGRETQYF. CDR3 nucleotide sequence: TGTGCCTGGAGTGTAAAGGCAGGGAGGGAGACCCAGTACTTC.